One and the same sample provided the 18 T cell receptor beta chains below, sequenced in a study of OX40 agonist ivuxolimab in advanced cancers. Sequenced by immunoSEQ multiplex PCR; TCRdb stores in-frame clones only, minus some. The table has some 45,000 clones, about 86% seen once; the top ten hold just over 20%. The starting material was CD4+ or CD8+ T cells sorted from blood, obtained in a trial of the OX40 agonist ivuxolimab. The receptors shown here come from an adult with an advanced solid tumor such as melanoma, head and neck, liver or kidney cancer.

The DNA for the CDR3 is TGTGCCAGCAGCTCAAACGTAAACGCAGATACGCAGTATTTT. Translated, it gives CASSSNVNADTQYF. The J gene is TRBJ2-3, the V gene TRBV7-6; no firm D call. This CDR3 has 14 residues. Germline V CDR1 and CDR2: SGHVS, FNYEAQ. The V gene lost 4 bases and the J gene lost 4 bases, with 12 bases spanning the gap.

This sequence joins TRBV6-5 and TRBJ2-5; a possible D gene is TRBD2 (7 bases). This CDR3 is 14 amino acids long. Trimming cost V 6 bases and J 4 bases, with 15 bases left between them. The germline gives CDR1 MNHEY, CDR2 SVGAGI. Written as DNA, the CDR3 is TGTGCCAGCAGCCAGACGAGGGGGGGAGAGACCCAGTACTTC. Protein: CASSQTRGGETQYF.

This chain uses TRBV10-3 with TRBJ1-5; D gene unclear. Germline CDR1 is ENHRY and CDR2 is SYGVKD. V was trimmed by 0 bases and J by 1 base, leaving 7 bases between them. The CDR3 covers 15 residues. The CDR3: CAISESINSNQPQHF. CDR3 DNA: TGTGCCATCAGTGAGTCTATAAACAGCAATCAGCCCCAGCATTTT.

The V gene is TRBV5-4, the J gene TRBJ2-1; D perhaps matches TRBD1 (6 bases). Trimming removed 3 bases from V and 10 bases from J, with 17 bases in between. The CDR3 spans 14 residues. CDR1 is SGHNT, CDR2 YYREEE, per germline (reference sequence). The DNA for the CDR3 is TGTGCCAGCAGCTCAAGAGGGGGATGGACAGAGCAGTTCTTC. It translates to CASSSRGGWTEQFF.

This clone was picked up a small number of times. The CDR3 loop is CASWGGNSYEQYF. CDR3 coding DNA: TGTGCCAGCTGGGGGGGTAACTCCTACGAGCAGTACTTC. The chain employs TRBV11-2 and TRBJ2-7; TRBD2 matches 7 bases. Germline lookup yields CDR1 SGHAT and CDR2 FQNNGV. The CDR3 spans 13 residues. V was pared by 8 bases and J by 0 bases, with 4 bases of the junction left unmatched.

The chain uses TRBV27 and TRBJ2-5, with a weak D call TRBD1 (5 bases). V was cut by 11 bases and J by 4 bases, with 11 bases left in between. This CDR3 is built from 11 residues. CDR1 MNHEY and CDR2 SMNVEV come from the germline V gene (reference sequence). The CDR3 here is CAVQAGETQYF. The CDR3, as DNA: TGTGCCGTACAGGCCGGAGAGACCCAGTACTTC.

The genes are TRBV27 and TRBJ2-2, with D unresolved. CDR1 is MNHEY and CDR2 is SMNVEV in the germline V gene (reference sequence). Trimming stripped 2 bases from V and 7 bases from J, with 11 bases between. This CDR3 comprises 14 residues. The CDR3 DNA sequence: TGTGCCAGCAGTTTAGTCGGGTCGCACGGGGAGCTGTTTTTT. It specifies CASSLVGSHGELFF.

The V gene is TRBV28, the J gene TRBJ2-4; TRBD2 agrees at 12 bases. V shed 3 bases, J shed 7 bases, and the junction held 13 bases outside the gene matches. Germline V gene data show CDR1 as MDHEN and CDR2 as SYDVKM. The CDR3 contains 18 residues. This CDR3 is CASSLLLAGGGRANIQYF. DNA for the CDR3: TGTGCCAGCAGTTTGCTCCTAGCGGGGGGGGGCCGAGCGAACATTCAGTACTTC.

This rearrangement joins TRBV19 to TRBJ2-1; weak D call: TRBD2 (7 bases). This CDR3 has 16 amino acids. Germline CDR1 reads LNHDA; CDR2 reads SQIVND (reference sequence). The V end lost 8 bases, the J end lost 0 bases, and 17 bases lay between the germline ends. DNA for the CDR3: TGTGCCAGTCAGAAACAGGGCGGGGGCTCCTACAATGAGCAGTTCTTC. This encodes CASQKQGGGSYNEQFF.

The chain employs TRBV4-1 and TRBJ1-1; D unresolved. The germline V gene has CDR1 MGHRA and CDR2 YSYEKL. The ends were cut back, 0 bases at V and 1 base at J, with 12 bases in the middle. The CDR3 length is 16 residues. Here the CDR3 DNA reads TGCGCCAGCAGCCAAGAGGACCCCAGCGCGAACACTGAAGCTTTCTTT. As protein: CASSQEDPSANTEAFF.

The CDR3 loop is CASSGGPYEQYF. The CDR3 DNA reads as TGTGCCAGCAGTGGTGGTCCCTACGAGCAGTACTTC. This chain uses TRBV27 with TRBJ2-7, with D uncertain. The V and J ends lost 5 bases and 2 bases respectively, with 7 bases between them. Germline CDR1 and CDR2: MNHEY and SMNVEV (reference sequence). The CDR3 loop spans 12 amino acids.

The V gene is TRBV13, the J gene TRBJ1-2, with a possible D match to TRBD1 (5 bases). Germline CDR1 PRHDT, CDR2 FYEKMQ (reference sequence). The CDR3 has 18 amino acids. V shed 1 base and J shed 7 bases, with 25 bases lying between them. CDR3 nucleotide sequence: TGTGCCAGCAGCTTAGAGGCTAGGGGAATGGCAGCCGGTGCTGGCTACACCTTC. It is translated as CASSLEARGMAAGAGYTF.

The chain combines TRBV27 with TRBJ1-2, with D maybe TRBD1 (5 bases). From germline, CDR1 is MNHEY and CDR2 SMNVEV (reference sequence). V was trimmed by 3 bases and J by 8 bases, leaving 13 bases between them. The CDR3 has 13 residues. This chain's CDR3 is CASSLEPWGGYTF. The CDR3 DNA sequence: TGTGCCAGCAGTTTGGAACCATGGGGGGGCTACACCTTC.

The gene calls are TRBV28 and TRBJ1-1; D unclear. The CDR3 runs to 13 residues. Germline CDR1 and CDR2: MDHEN and SYDVKM. Trimming shortened V by 6 bases and J by 0 bases, and 8 bases separated the two germline ends. The CDR3 sequence: CASRRSVNTEAFF. The CDR3 bases are TGTGCCAGCAGGCGCTCAGTGAACACTGAAGCTTTCTTT.

The genes are TRBV5-4 and TRBJ2-7; D remains unclear. Germline lookup yields CDR1 SGHNT and CDR2 YYREEE (reference sequence). The length of the CDR3 is 13 residues. Trimming removed 4 bases at V and 3 bases at J, with 11 bases between. The CDR3, as DNA: TGTGCCAGCAGCCCCCACACGTTCTACGAGCAGTACGTC. Protein product: CASSPHTFYEQYV.

This chain uses TRBV7-9 with TRBJ2-7, with D maybe TRBD2 (6 bases). The V and J ends lost 5 bases and 3 bases respectively, with 17 bases between them. Germline V gene lookup returns CDR1 SEHNR and CDR2 FQNEAQ (reference sequence). The CDR3 totals 15 residues. CDR3 DNA: TGTGCCAGCAGCCAAGCGCGGGACGGTTTCTACGAGCAGTACTTC. Protein: CASSQARDGFYEQYF.

The rearrangement links TRBV4-1 to TRBJ2-7, with TRBD1 matching 8 bases. V shed 0 bases, J shed 4 bases, and the junction held 5 bases outside the gene matches. Germline V gives CDR1 MGHRA, CDR2 YSYEKL. CDR3 length: 15 amino acids. The CDR3 reads CASSQDPGGGYEQYF. The CDR3, as DNA: TGCGCCAGCAGCCAAGATCCAGGGGGCGGTTACGAGCAGTACTTC.

This sequence joins TRBV4-2 and TRBJ2-1, with unresolved D. The CDR3 covers 18 residues. The V gene lost 1 base and the J gene lost 2 bases, with 18 bases spanning the gap. Germline CDR1 is LGHNA and CDR2 is YNFKEQ. This CDR3 is CASSQVYPSVSTYNEQFF. The CDR3 DNA sequence: TGTGCCAGCAGCCAAGTTTACCCCTCAGTTTCCACCTACAATGAGCAGTTCTTC.